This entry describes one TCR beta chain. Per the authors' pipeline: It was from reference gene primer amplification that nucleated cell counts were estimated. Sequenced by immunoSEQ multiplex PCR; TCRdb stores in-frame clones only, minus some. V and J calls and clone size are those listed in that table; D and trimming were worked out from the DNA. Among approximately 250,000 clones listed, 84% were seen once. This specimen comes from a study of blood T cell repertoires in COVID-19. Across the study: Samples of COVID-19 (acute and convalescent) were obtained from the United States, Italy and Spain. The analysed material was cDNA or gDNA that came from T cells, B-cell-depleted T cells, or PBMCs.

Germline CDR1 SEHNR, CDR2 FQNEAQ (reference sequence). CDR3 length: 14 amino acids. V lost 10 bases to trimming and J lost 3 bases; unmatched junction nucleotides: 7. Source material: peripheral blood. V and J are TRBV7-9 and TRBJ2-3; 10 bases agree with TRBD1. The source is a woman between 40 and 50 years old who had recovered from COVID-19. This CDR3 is CATTPGQGTDTQYF. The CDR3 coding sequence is TGTGCCACAACCCCGGGACAGGGGACAGATACGCAGTATTTT.